Each of the 12 T cell receptor beta chains below was sequenced from the same sample in a study of T cell repertoires in cytomegalovirus infection. What these receptors recognize is not known. A single record per CDR3 protein comes from TCRdb applying MiXCR to the reads. The sample gives tens of thousands of distinct CDR3 sequences, about 21% of which show up once; about 90% is in the top ten. The sample was CD8+ T cells from cultured PBMCs, taken from culture after CMV antigen stimulation. These receptors came from a human donor in good health (CMV status not recorded). Some clones in this sample may be carry-over from other donors' samples.

This clonotype has more than one count but fewer than ten. The chain links TRBV6-2 or TRBV6-3 to TRBJ2-7, with D uncertain. The CDR3 has 10 amino acids. In germline, CDR1 is MNHEY, CDR2 SVGEGT. V lost 7 bases and J lost 3, with 4 bases in between. The CDR3, as DNA: TGTGCCAGCAAGGGCTACGAGCAGTACTTC. Translating it yields CASKGYEQYF.

This clonotype was seen only a few times. The V gene is TRBV5-5, the J gene TRBJ2-7; D gene uncertain. The germline CDR1 and CDR2 sequences are SGHKS and YYEKEE (reference sequence). The CDR3 consists of 15 residues. Trimming cost V 4 bases and J 1 base, with 15 bases left between them. The CDR3 coding sequence is TGTGCCAGCAGCCCGCAGGTCGGCCCATCCTACGAGCAGTACTTC. Translating gives CASSPQVGPSYEQYF.

The CDR3 DNA sequence: TGTGCCAGCAGCCAGGAGTACGAGCAGTACTTC. Translation: CASSQEYEQYF. This chain connects TRBV28 to TRBJ2-7; D ambiguous. V lost 6 bases, J lost 4 bases, and 7 bases lay in between. Per the germline V gene, CDR1 is MDHEN and CDR2 is SYDVKM. The CDR3 length is 11 residues.

The CDR3, as DNA: TGTGCCACCAGTGACAGAGACAGAGTCAGGTCCTACAATGAGCAGTTCTTC. This encodes CATSDRDRVRSYNEQFF. This chain uses TRBV24-1 with TRBJ2-1; D is perhaps TRBD1 (5 bases). V dropped 4 bases and J dropped 1 base, with 16 bases sitting between them. Germline CDR1 KGHDR, CDR2 SFDVKD. This CDR3 contains 17 residues.

V and J are TRBV2 and TRBJ2-7, with D hard to call. Trimming removed 5 bases at V and 5 bases at J, with 13 bases between. Germline lookup yields CDR1 SNHLY and CDR2 FYNNEI. This CDR3 comprises 13 residues. The CDR3 loop is CASSYLRVDEQYF. The CDR3 bases are TGTGCCAGCAGTTACCTACGGGTTGACGAGCAGTACTTC. Filled out from reference TRBV2 and TRBJ2-7, the complete variable domain reads EPEVTQTPSHQVTQMGQEVILRCVPISNHLYFYWYRQILGQKVEFLVSFYNNEISEKSEIFDDQFSVERPDGSNFTLKIRSTKLEDSAMYFCASSYLRVDEQYFGPGTRLTVT.

The V call is TRBV12-3 or TRBV12-4, the J call TRBJ1-6; 7 bases align to TRBD1. The CDR3 length is 17 residues. V trimming: 0 bases; J trimming: 0 bases; junction bases outside the gene matches: 2. The CDR3 coding sequence is TGTGCCAGCAGTTTAGCCAGGGGGATCTCCTATAATTCACCCCTCCACTTT. Its translation: CASSLARGISYNSPLHF.

The sample holds a few counts of this clonotype. The V gene is TRBV4-1, the J gene TRBJ1-1; possible D gene TRBD1, 5 bases. The CDR3 covers 14 residues. Germline V gene sequence: CDR1 MGHRA, CDR2 YSYEKL. V was clipped by 4 bases and J by 7 bases, with 16 bases between them. The CDR3 DNA follows: TGCGCCAGCAGCCCGAGCACAGGTATCTTTGAAGCTTTCTTT. Its translation: CASSPSTGIFEAFF.

This clonotype has only one observation. This chain uses TRBV7-9 with TRBJ2-1; TRBD1 matches 7 bases. V trimming: 4 bases; J trimming: 5 bases; junction bases outside the gene matches: 5. This CDR3 has 14 amino acids. CDR1 is SEHNR, CDR2 FQNEAQ, per germline (reference sequence). This CDR3 is CASSWPGQNNEQFF. The CDR3 DNA is TGTGCCAGCAGCTGGCCGGGACAGAACAATGAGCAGTTCTTC.

Only a few counts were recorded for this clonotype. V is TRBV7-9 and J is TRBJ2-7; no definite D call. V lost 4 bases and J lost 1, with 8 bases in between. Germline V gene lookup returns CDR1 SEHNR and CDR2 FQNEAQ (reference sequence). The CDR3 has 13 amino acids. The CDR3 loop is CASSSDGSYEQYF. Written as DNA, the CDR3 is TGTGCCAGCAGCTCTGACGGTTCCTACGAGCAGTACTTC.

This clonotype showed up just a few times. This sequence joins TRBV15 and TRBJ2-7; possibly TRBD1 or TRBD2 for D (5 bases each). CDR3 length: 14 amino acids. V gave up 5 bases and J gave up 1 base, with 12 bases separating them. CDR1 is LNHNV, CDR2 YYDKDF, per germline (reference sequence). The DNA for the CDR3 is TGTGCCACCAGCGCTAGGGACCAGTCCTACGAGCAGTACTTC. Translated: CATSARDQSYEQYF.

The CDR3: CASSLEAGVGQPQHF. In DNA, the CDR3 is TGTGCCAGCAGCTTAGAGGCGGGGGTAGGTCAGCCCCAGCATTTT. The rearrangement joins TRBV11-2 to TRBJ1-5, with D possibly TRBD1 on 5 matching bases. This CDR3 contains 15 residues. Trimming removed 0 bases at V and 6 bases at J, with 12 bases between. From germline, CDR1 is SGHAT and CDR2 FQNNGV.

V gene TRBV6-2 or TRBV6-3 combines with J gene TRBJ2-7; possibly TRBD1 for D (6 bases). Per germline, CDR1 MNHEY and CDR2 SVGEGT. V dropped 5 bases and J dropped 3 bases, with 11 bases sitting between them. The CDR3 spans 13 residues. In DNA form, the CDR3 reads TGTGCCAGCAGTCGGGACACATACTACGAGCAGTACTTC. This translates into CASSRDTYYEQYF.